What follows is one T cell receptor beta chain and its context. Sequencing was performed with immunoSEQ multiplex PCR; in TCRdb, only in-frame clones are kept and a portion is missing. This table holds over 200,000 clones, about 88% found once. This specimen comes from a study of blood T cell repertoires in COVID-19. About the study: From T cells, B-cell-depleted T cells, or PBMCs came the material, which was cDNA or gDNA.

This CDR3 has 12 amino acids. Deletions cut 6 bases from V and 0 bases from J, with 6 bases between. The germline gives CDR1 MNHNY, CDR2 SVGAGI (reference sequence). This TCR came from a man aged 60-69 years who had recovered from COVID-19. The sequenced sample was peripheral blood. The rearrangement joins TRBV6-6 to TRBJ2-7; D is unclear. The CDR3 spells CASRQSSYEQYF. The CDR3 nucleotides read TGTGCCAGCAGGCAGTCCTCCTACGAGCAGTACTTC.